This T cell receptor (beta chain) was recorded in a study of blood T cell repertoires in COVID-19. Study background: COVID-19 samples, acute and convalescent, were from the United States, Italy and Spain. Sources were T cells, B-cell-depleted T cells, or PBMCs; the material itself was cDNA or gDNA.

CDR3 length: 14 amino acids. V lost 3 bases and J lost 2, with 14 bases in between. The germline V gene has CDR1 DFQATT and CDR2 SNEGSKA (reference sequence). In the study's own analysis: Amplified reference gene primers provided the basis for estimating nucleated cell counts. Method: immunoSEQ multiplex PCR; TCRdb's copy keeps in-frame clones and lacks some. That table is the source of V, J and clone size, and D and trimming were worked out from the DNA. Found here are over 150,000 clones, 75% to 85% of them singletons; the top ten hold roughly an eighth. This clonotype was sampled from a woman aged 80 or older with COVID-19, enrolled during active disease. What was sequenced was peripheral blood. V is TRBV20-1 and J is TRBJ2-7; no clear D. The CDR3 DNA sequence: TGCAGTGCTAGTGGCGCGGAACGACCCTACGAGCAGTACTTC. Protein sequence: CSASGAERPYEQYF.